This TCR beta chain appears in the sequencing data of a study of relationships among human T cell subsets. Points from the study as a whole: Many CDR3s were shared across Th1, Th2 and regulatory subsets.

Notes on this clonotype: Its antigen remains unidentified.

Germline assignment: CDR1 SGHRS and CDR2 YFSETQ. The CDR3 runs to 16 residues. V lost 5 bases, J lost 2 bases, and 5 bases stayed unmatched. The T cell receptor alpha and beta CDR3 regions were amplified from mRNA by semiquantitative ARM-PCR. Tagged nested gene-specific primers were used first, then communal superprimers amplified exponentially. Before the second round, exonuclease removed the nested primers. TCRdb passed the multiplex PCR reads through MiXCR, listing each CDR3 protein once. Among fewer than 3,500 distinct CDR3 sequences listed, approximately 84% were seen once. The chain uses TRBV5-1 and TRBJ2-3; 13 nucleotides match TRBD2. The sequence came from a man aged 35-49 years in good health. Sequences were obtained from total T cells sorted from blood. For the CDR3, the DNA is TGCGCCAGCAGACCCGGGACTAGCGGGGCCACAGATACGCAGTATTTT. Its translation is CASRPGTSGATDTQYF.